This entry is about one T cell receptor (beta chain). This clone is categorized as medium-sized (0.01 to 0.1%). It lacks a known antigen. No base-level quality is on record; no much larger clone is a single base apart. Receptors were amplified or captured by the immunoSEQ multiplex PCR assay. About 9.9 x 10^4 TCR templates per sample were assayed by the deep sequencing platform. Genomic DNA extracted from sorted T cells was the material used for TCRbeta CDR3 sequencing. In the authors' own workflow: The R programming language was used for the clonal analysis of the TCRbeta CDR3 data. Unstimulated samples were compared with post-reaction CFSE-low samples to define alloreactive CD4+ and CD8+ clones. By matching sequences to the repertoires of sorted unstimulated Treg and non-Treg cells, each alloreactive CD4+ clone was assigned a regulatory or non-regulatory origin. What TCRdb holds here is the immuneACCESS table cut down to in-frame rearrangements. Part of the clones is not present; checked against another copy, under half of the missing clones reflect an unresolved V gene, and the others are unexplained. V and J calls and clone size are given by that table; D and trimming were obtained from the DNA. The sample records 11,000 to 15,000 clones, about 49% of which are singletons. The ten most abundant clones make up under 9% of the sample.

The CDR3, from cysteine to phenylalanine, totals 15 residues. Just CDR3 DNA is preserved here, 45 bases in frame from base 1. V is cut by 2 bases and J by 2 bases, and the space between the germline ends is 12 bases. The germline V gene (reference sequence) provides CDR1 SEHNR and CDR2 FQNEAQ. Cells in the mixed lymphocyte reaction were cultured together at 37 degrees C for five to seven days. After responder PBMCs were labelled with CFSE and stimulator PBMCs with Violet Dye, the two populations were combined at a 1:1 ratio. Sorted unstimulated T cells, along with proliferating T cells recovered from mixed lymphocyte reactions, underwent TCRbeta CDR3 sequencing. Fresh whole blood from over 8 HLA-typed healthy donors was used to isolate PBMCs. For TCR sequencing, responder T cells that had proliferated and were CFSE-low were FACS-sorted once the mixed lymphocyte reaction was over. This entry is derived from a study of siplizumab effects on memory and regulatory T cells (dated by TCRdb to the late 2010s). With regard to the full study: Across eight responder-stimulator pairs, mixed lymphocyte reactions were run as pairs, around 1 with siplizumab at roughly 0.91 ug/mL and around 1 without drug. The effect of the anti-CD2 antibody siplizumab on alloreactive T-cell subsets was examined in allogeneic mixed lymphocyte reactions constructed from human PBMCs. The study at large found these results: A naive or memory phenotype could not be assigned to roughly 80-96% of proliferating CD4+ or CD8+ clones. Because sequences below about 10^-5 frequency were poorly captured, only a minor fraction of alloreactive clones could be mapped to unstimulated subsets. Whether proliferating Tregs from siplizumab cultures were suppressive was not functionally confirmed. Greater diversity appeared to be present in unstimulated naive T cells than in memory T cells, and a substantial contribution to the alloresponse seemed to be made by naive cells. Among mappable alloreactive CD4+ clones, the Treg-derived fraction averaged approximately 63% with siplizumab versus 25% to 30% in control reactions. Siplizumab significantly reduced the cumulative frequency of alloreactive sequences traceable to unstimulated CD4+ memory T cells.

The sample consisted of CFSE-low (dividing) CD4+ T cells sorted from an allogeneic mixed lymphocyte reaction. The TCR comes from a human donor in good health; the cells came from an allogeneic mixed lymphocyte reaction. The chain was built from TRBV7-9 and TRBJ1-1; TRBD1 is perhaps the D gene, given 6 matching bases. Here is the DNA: TGTGCCAGCAGCTTACTTTTGGACAGAAACACTGAAGCTTTCTTT. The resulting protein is CASSLLLDRNTEAFF.